A selection of T cell receptor beta chains follows, all from one sample in a study of T cell clonotyping in hematopoietic cell transplantation. TCRdb's table, derived via immunoSEQ multiplex PCR, lists solely in-frame clones and lacks some. The data contain 27,000 or so clones, roughly three quarters of them singletons. This material consisted of peripheral blood mononuclear cells, taken before stem cell transplant. Receptors were obtained from a man aged 50-59 years with myelodysplastic syndrome. Some clones in this sample may be carry-over from other donors' samples. The CDR3 runs from the conserved cysteine through the conserved F or W. D genes are given only for firm matches. The size entry is marked missing in some rows and otherwise reads once, few, many or a size class.

abundance	len	d_gene	v_gene	j_gene	CDR3aa	CDR3nt
-	14	TRBD1	TRBV29-1	TRBJ1-2	CSAEQGKYPGGYTF	TGCAGCGCCGAACAGGGGAAATATCCGGGTGGCTACACCTTC
-	16	-	TRBV5-6	TRBJ2-1	CASSLRAGPSYNEQFF	TGTGCCAGCAGCTTGCGGGCAGGCCCTTCCTACAATGAGCAGTTCTTC
medium-sized	11	-	TRBV10-3	TRBJ1-2	CAGLPFDGYTF	TGTGCCGGCCTTCCCTTCGATGGCTACACCTTC
-	13	-	TRBV28	TRBJ2-3	CASSSDRTDTQYF	TGTGCCAGCAGTTCAGACCGCACAGATACGCAGTATTTT
few	15	TRBD2	TRBV5-4	TRBJ2-2	CASSITRTSGGELFF	TGTGCCAGCAGCATAACTAGGACTAGCGGCGGGGAGCTGTTTTTT
-	15	TRBD1	TRBV4-1	TRBJ1-4	CASSRSQGAGEKLFF	TGCGCCAGCAGCCGTTCCCAGGGGGCAGGGGAAAAACTGTTTTTT
-	15	-	TRBV6-1	TRBJ1-5	CASSEGRESRQPQHF	TGTGCCAGCAGTGAGGGGAGAGAGTCCCGACAGCCCCAGCATTTT
-	14	TRBD2	TRBV30	TRBJ2-3	CAWSPLALADTQYF	TGTGCCTGGAGCCCACTAGCGTTGGCAGATACGCAGTATTTT
once	15	-	TRBV11-3	TRBJ2-7	CASREFAGLSYEQYF	TGTGCCAGCAGAGAGTTCGCGGGACTCTCTTACGAGCAGTACTTC
-	20	-	TRBV4-1	TRBJ1-5	CASSQDPPFSTGGGNQPQHF	TGCGCCAGCAGCCAAGATCCTCCCTTTTCGACAGGAGGGGGCAATCAGCCCCAGCATTTT
-	17	TRBD2	TRBV5-1	TRBJ2-5	CASSPVQTSGFEETQYF	TGCGCCAGCAGCCCAGTGCAGACTAGCGGTTTTGAAGAGACCCAGTACTTC
-	11	-	TRBV5-6	TRBJ2-7	CASSSTYEQYF	TGTGCCAGCAGCTCGACATACGAGCAGTACTTC
few	18	TRBD2	TRBV4-3	TRBJ2-5	CASSQNPRTSGNQETQYF	TGCGCCAGCAGCCAGAACCCCAGGACTAGCGGTAATCAAGAGACCCAGTACTTC
once	11	-	TRBV29-1	TRBJ2-2	CSVRRTGELFF	TGCAGCGTTCGTCGAACCGGGGAGCTGTTTTTT
-	16	-	TRBV9	TRBJ2-6	CASSATQGSGANVLTF	TGTGCCAGCAGCGCAACGCAGGGTTCTGGGGCCAACGTCCTGACTTTC
-	14	TRBD1	TRBV6-5	TRBJ2-7	CASSYGTEGYEQYF	TGTGCCAGCAGTTACGGGACAGAGGGGTACGAGCAGTACTTC
few	15	-	TRBV5-6	TRBJ2-2	CASSFFGREVRELFF	TGTGCCAGCAGCTTCTTTGGCAGGGAGGTGAGGGAGCTGTTTTTT
-	12	-	TRBV29-1	TRBJ1-2	CSVDGQGHGYTF	TGCAGCGTTGACGGTCAGGGACATGGCTACACCTTC
-	16	-	TRBV14	TRBJ1-6	CASSQFGEVRGSPLHF	TGTGCCAGCAGTCAATTTGGAGAAGTAAGAGGGTCACCCCTCCACTTT
once	14	-	TRBV4-3	TRBJ1-1	CASSQDYQIDPFVF	TGCGCCAGCAGCCAAGACTATCAAATAGACCCATTTGTCTTT
-	11	-	TRBV29-1	TRBJ2-2	CSATNTGELFF	TGCAGCGCGACAAACACCGGGGAGCTGTTTTTT
once	15	TRBD2	TRBV28	TRBJ2-1	CASSPPGGGLNEQFF	TGTGCCAGCAGTCCGCCCGGGGGGGGACTCAATGAGCAGTTCTTC
few	15	-	TRBV6-1	TRBJ1-2	CASSPGVGSTYGYTF	TGTGCCAGCAGTCCCGGGGTTGGATCTACCTATGGCTACACCTTC
-	16	TRBD2	TRBV29-1	TRBJ2-3	CSVERVASGNADTQYF	TGCAGCGTTGAGAGGGTGGCTAGCGGGAACGCAGATACGCAGTATTTT
-	15	TRBD1	TRBV4-3	TRBJ2-7	CASSQEVAGGAEQYF	TGCGCCAGCAGCCAAGAAGTCGCAGGGGGCGCCGAGCAGTACTTC
-	16	TRBD1	TRBV30	TRBJ2-7	CAWSVSPQGASDEQYF	TGTGCCTGGAGTGTTTCCCCACAGGGGGCTTCGGACGAGCAGTACTTC
-	15	TRBD1	TRBV6-5	TRBJ1-3	CASSSDRGTRNTIYF	TGTGCCAGCAGTTCGGACAGGGGAACGAGAAACACCATATATTTT
-	13	TRBD1	TRBV30	TRBJ1-4	CAWWTGEGGKLFF	TGTGCCTGGTGGACAGGGGAGGGGGGAAAACTGTTTTTT
-	12	TRBD1	TRBV2	TRBJ2-7	CASGQGRNEQYF	TGTGCCAGTGGACAGGGTCGGAACGAGCAGTACTTC
-	15	TRBD1	TRBV28	TRBJ1-2	CASSSRQGINYGYTF	TGTGCCAGCAGTTCCCGACAGGGGATTAACTATGGCTACACCTTC
-	15	-	TRBV6-6	TRBJ1-5	CASSRSGLSNQPQHF	TGTGCCAGCAGTCGCTCAGGGTTGAGCAATCAGCCCCAGCATTTT
-	13	-	TRBV7-9	TRBJ2-3	CASSLGSVDTQYF	TGTGCCAGCAGCTTAGGTAGCGTAGATACGCAGTATTTT
-	14	TRBD2	TRBV30	TRBJ2-3	CAWELAGFTDTQYF	TGTGCCTGGGAACTAGCGGGATTCACAGATACGCAGTATTTT
-	13	-	TRBV30	TRBJ2-7	CAWSVQGLNEQYF	TGTGCCTGGAGTGTCCAGGGGCTCAACGAGCAGTACTTC
-	12	-	TRBV30	TRBJ1-2	CAWTTDIYGYTF	TGTGCCTGGACGACAGATATCTATGGCTACACCTTC
-	14	-	TRBV5-1	TRBJ2-1	CASSLVEFVGEQFF	TGCGCCAGCAGCTTGGTTGAGTTTGTCGGTGAGCAGTTCTTC
few	11	-	TRBV20-1	TRBJ2-1	CSVTQSNEQFF	TGCAGTGTCACCCAGTCGAATGAGCAGTTCTTC
-	13	-	TRBV5-6	TRBJ2-3	CASSSQGTDTQYF	TGTGCCAGCAGCTCACAGGGCACAGATACGCAGTATTTT
-	16	TRBD1	TRBV5-6	TRBJ1-3	CASSSRTGTAGNTIYF	TGTGCCAGCAGCTCACGAACCGGGACAGCTGGAAACACCATATATTTT
-	14	-	TRBV2	TRBJ1-6	CASSYQGLNSPLHF	TGTGCCAGCAGCTACCAGGGTCTCAATTCACCCCTCCACTTT
-	15	TRBD2	TRBV4-1	TRBJ2-1	CASSHRLADRSEQFF	TGCGCCAGCAGCCATAGACTAGCGGATCGCAGTGAGCAGTTCTTC
-	14	TRBD2	TRBV6-5	TRBJ2-1	CASSLGLAGDEQFF	TGTGCCAGCAGTTTAGGACTAGCGGGAGATGAGCAGTTCTTC
-	13	TRBD2	TRBV19	TRBJ2-5	CASSQAGGETQYF	TGTGCCAGTAGCCAAGCGGGAGGAGAGACCCAGTACTTC